A single sample gave rise to the 3 T cell receptor beta chains below, sequenced in a study of T cell responses to AZD1222 COVID-19 vaccine. Sequencing used immunoSEQ multiplex PCR; TCRdb keeps in-frame clones, though not all of them. The sample consists of about 150,000 clones, approximately 90% of them appearing once. Sequencing used peripheral blood, obtained 28 days after the second AZD1222 dose. These receptor sequences come from an adult who received the AZD1222 COVID-19 vaccine.

This clone was seen only a few times. CDR3: CAWARVRTNNEQFF. In DNA, the CDR3 is TGTGCCTGGGCCAGGGTACGGACTAACAATGAGCAGTTCTTC. The genes are TRBV30 and TRBJ2-1, with a weak D call TRBD2 (6 bases). V shed 5 bases and J shed 5 bases, with 16 bases lying between them. The germline V gene has CDR1 GTSNPN and CDR2 SVGIG (reference sequence). This CDR3 spans 14 amino acids.

The V call is TRBV6-1, the J call TRBJ1-5; a possible D gene is TRBD1 (5 bases). Germline assignment: CDR1 MNHNS and CDR2 SASEGT. Trimming removed 2 bases from V and 11 bases from J, with 13 bases in between. This CDR3 comprises 13 residues. The CDR3 reads CASSESGKRAQHF. CDR3 coding DNA: TGTGCCAGCAGTGAATCAGGGAAGAGGGCCCAGCATTTT.

The chain couples TRBV5-1 to TRBJ1-3; D remains unclear. This CDR3 is built from 15 residues. CDR1 and CDR2 from the germline V gene are SGHRS and YFSETQ. Deletions cut 0 bases from V and 4 bases from J, with 11 bases between. In DNA form, the CDR3 reads TGCGCCAGCAGCTTGGACAGTACGACGGGAAACACCATATATTTT. It is translated as CASSLDSTTGNTIYF.